A selection of T cell receptor beta chains follows, all from one sample in a study of blood T cell repertoires in COVID-19. The assay was immunoSEQ multiplex PCR, and TCRdb's table has in-frame clones only and misses some. Here the sample spans a few hundred thousand clones, roughly 84% being singletons. The material sequenced was PBMCs or T cells enriched from blood (not recorded which). The receptor set was obtained from a woman in her forties who had recovered from COVID-19. Each CDR3 is given with its conserved first and last residue. The order of the fields is J gene, clone size, V gene, D gene, CDR3 protein, CDR3 DNA. A D gene is named only where the DNA matches it firmly. Clone size is not always given. Where it is, it says once, few, many or a class for expanded clones.

J gene: TRBJ2-2
clone size: .
V gene: TRBV7-9
D gene: TRBD1
CDR3 protein: CASSTDREDTGELFF
CDR3 DNA: TGTGCCAGCAGCACGGACAGGGAGGACACCGGGGAGCTGTTTTTT

J gene: TRBJ2-1
clone size: .
V gene: TRBV24-1
D gene: .
CDR3 protein: CATSRSAGTNEQFF
CDR3 DNA: TGTGCCACCAGTAGGTCGGCGGGTACCAATGAGCAGTTCTTC

J gene: TRBJ2-2
clone size: .
V gene: TRBV11-3
D gene: TRBD2
CDR3 protein: CASSPEGGSTGELFF
CDR3 DNA: TGTGCCAGCAGCCCAGAGGGAGGGAGCACCGGGGAGCTGTTTTTT

J gene: TRBJ2-3
clone size: .
V gene: TRBV6-5
D gene: TRBD1
CDR3 protein: CASRQGATDTQYF
CDR3 DNA: TGTGCCAGCAGGCAGGGGGCGACAGATACGCAGTATTTT

J gene: TRBJ2-3
clone size: .
V gene: TRBV7-2
D gene: TRBD2
CDR3 protein: CASSLTSGPPHTQYF
CDR3 DNA: TGTGCCAGCAGCCTGACTAGCGGGCCCCCTCATACGCAGTATTTT

J gene: TRBJ1-4
clone size: .
V gene: TRBV2
D gene: .
CDR3 protein: CASRADSATNEKLFF
CDR3 DNA: TGTGCCAGCAGGGCAGACTCTGCAACTAATGAAAAACTGTTTTTT

J gene: TRBJ2-7
clone size: .
V gene: TRBV4-1
D gene: .
CDR3 protein: CASSQVGGVGSSYEQYF
CDR3 DNA: TGCGCCAGCAGCCAAGTAGGGGGTGTGGGGTCCTCCTACGAGCAGTACTTC

J gene: TRBJ2-7
clone size: .
V gene: TRBV3-1/TRBV3-2
D gene: .
CDR3 protein: CASSQGLLLARVGQYF
CDR3 DNA: TGTGCCAGCAGCCAAGGTCTCCTGTTAGCCAGGGTCGGGCAGTACTTC

J gene: TRBJ2-7
clone size: .
V gene: TRBV27
D gene: .
CDR3 protein: CASSLGGFGYEQYF
CDR3 DNA: TGTGCCAGCAGTTTAGGGGGGTTCGGGTACGAGCAGTACTTC

J gene: TRBJ1-1
clone size: .
V gene: TRBV18
D gene: .
CDR3 protein: CASGEAVNTEAFF
CDR3 DNA: TGTGCCAGCGGAGAAGCGGTGAACACTGAAGCTTTCTTT

J gene: TRBJ2-1
clone size: .
V gene: TRBV10-2
D gene: .
CDR3 protein: CASSEHSLNNEQFF
CDR3 DNA: TGCGCCAGCAGTGAGCACAGTCTTAACAATGAGCAGTTCTTC

J gene: TRBJ2-3
clone size: .
V gene: TRBV28
D gene: TRBD2
CDR3 protein: CASSLRLAGIFTDTQYF
CDR3 DNA: TGTGCCAGCAGTCTTAGACTAGCGGGGATTTTCACAGATACGCAGTATTTT

J gene: TRBJ1-1
clone size: .
V gene: TRBV3-1/TRBV3-2
D gene: .
CDR3 protein: CASSQGTPTEAFF
CDR3 DNA: TGTGCCAGCAGCCAAGGCACTCCCACTGAAGCTTTCTTT

J gene: TRBJ2-1
clone size: .
V gene: TRBV5-4
D gene: TRBD1
CDR3 protein: CASSYFRDRNEQFF
CDR3 DNA: TGTGCCAGCAGCTATTTCCGGGACAGAAATGAGCAGTTCTTC

J gene: TRBJ1-2
clone size: .
V gene: TRBV9
D gene: .
CDR3 protein: CASSGTVNSGYTF
CDR3 DNA: TGTGCCAGCAGCGGCACAGTAAATTCTGGCTACACCTTC

J gene: TRBJ2-2
clone size: once
V gene: TRBV19
D gene: .
CDR3 protein: CASSTSTTGELFF
CDR3 DNA: TGTGCCAGTAGCACAAGTACCACCGGGGAGCTGTTTTTT

J gene: TRBJ2-7
clone size: .
V gene: TRBV2
D gene: TRBD2
CDR3 protein: CASSLGTGSQRGSYEQYF
CDR3 DNA: TGTGCCAGCAGCTTGGGGACGGGAAGCCAGCGGGGCTCCTACGAGCAGTACTTC

J gene: TRBJ2-3
clone size: .
V gene: TRBV5-1
D gene: .
CDR3 protein: CASTTGSDTQYF
CDR3 DNA: TGCGCCAGCACCACAGGGTCGGATACGCAGTATTTT

J gene: TRBJ2-2
clone size: once
V gene: TRBV28
D gene: .
CDR3 protein: CASRKALPGELFF
CDR3 DNA: TGTGCCAGCAGGAAAGCCCTCCCCGGGGAGCTGTTTTTT

J gene: TRBJ1-3
clone size: .
V gene: TRBV6-2/TRBV6-3
D gene: .
CDR3 protein: CASSRAKQLQGGNTIYF
CDR3 DNA: TGTGCCAGCAGCCGAGCAAAACAGCTTCAGGGAGGAAACACCATATATTTT

J gene: TRBJ2-5
clone size: .
V gene: TRBV7-2
D gene: TRBD1
CDR3 protein: CASSLRGRGETQYF
CDR3 DNA: TGTGCCAGCAGCCTCAGGGGGCGAGGAGAGACCCAGTACTTC

J gene: TRBJ1-2
clone size: .
V gene: TRBV7-9
D gene: .
CDR3 protein: CASSLPQGKHTF
CDR3 DNA: TGTGCCAGCAGCTTGCCTCAGGGGAAACACACCTTC

J gene: TRBJ2-1
clone size: few
V gene: TRBV29-1
D gene: TRBD1
CDR3 protein: CSVSGQGEQFF
CDR3 DNA: TGCAGCGTTTCGGGACAGGGTGAGCAGTTCTTC

J gene: TRBJ2-2
clone size: .
V gene: TRBV11-2
D gene: TRBD1
CDR3 protein: CASSLLTGPTGELFF
CDR3 DNA: TGTGCCAGCAGCCTATTGACAGGGCCCACCGGGGAGCTGTTTTTT

J gene: TRBJ2-2
clone size: .
V gene: TRBV9
D gene: .
CDR3 protein: CASSVARSGELFF
CDR3 DNA: TGTGCCAGCAGCGTAGCTAGGTCCGGGGAGCTGTTTTTT

J gene: TRBJ1-4
clone size: once
V gene: TRBV7-9
D gene: .
CDR3 protein: CASSDTGEEKLFF
CDR3 DNA: TGTGCCAGCAGCGACACAGGAGAGGAAAAACTGTTTTTT

J gene: TRBJ2-7
clone size: once
V gene: TRBV6-1
D gene: TRBD2
CDR3 protein: CASSEVGLAAYEQYF
CDR3 DNA: TGTGCCAGCAGTGAGGTGGGACTAGCGGCCTACGAGCAGTACTTC

J gene: TRBJ1-2
clone size: .
V gene: TRBV5-1
D gene: TRBD1
CDR3 protein: CASSDQGDSGYTF
CDR3 DNA: TGCGCCAGCAGCGACCAGGGGGACTCTGGCTACACCTTC